The present entry profiles one T cell receptor beta chain with its context. As yet, its antigen is unknown. The assay was immunoSEQ multiplex PCR, and TCRdb's table has in-frame clones only and misses some. The sample lists about 14,000 clones; around nine tenths were seen once. Trimming removed 0 bases at V and 8 bases at J, with 7 bases between. CDR3 size: 13 residues. Germline V gene sequence: CDR1 KGHSH, CDR2 LQKENI. This record comes from a study of OX40 agonist ivuxolimab in advanced cancers. Study-level points and caveats: Expanded peripheral T cell antigen specificity was not determined.

The clonotype originates from an adult with an advanced solid tumor such as melanoma, head and neck, liver or kidney cancer. The sample was CD4+ or CD8+ T cells sorted from blood, taken in a trial of the OX40 agonist ivuxolimab. V gene TRBV18 combines with J gene TRBJ1-4; D gene ambiguous. This chain's CDR3 is CASSPPGVEKLFF. In nucleotides, the CDR3 is TGTGCCAGCTCACCACCCGGGGTCGAAAAACTGTTTTTT. The full variable domain, with the rest looked up from reference TRBV18 and TRBJ1-4, is NAGVMQNPRHLVRRRGQEARLRCSPMKGHSHVYWYRQLPEEGLKFMVYLQKENIIDESGMPKERFSAEFPKEGPSILRIQQVVRGDSAAYFCASSPPGVEKLFFGSGTQLSVL.